The 24 T cell receptor beta chains below were found in one sample sequenced in a study of IL-17A CD8 T cells in psoriatic arthritis synovium. Psoriatic arthritis patients had synovial fluid drawn from joints that were actively inflamed. Method: immunoSEQ multiplex PCR; TCRdb's copy keeps in-frame clones and lacks some. The sample has 2,000 to 2,500 clones, around three quarters seen once. Sequenced input: memory CD8+ T cells from synovial fluid. Subset described: bulk memory CD8+ T cells (CD45RA-CD27+/- and CD45RA+CD27-). Receptors originate from a human donor with psoriatic arthritis.

In its sample, this clone was seen a few times. The gene calls are TRBV5-7 and TRBJ2-7; D gene unclear. TRBV5-7 is designated an ORF whose function remains uncertain. The CDR3 has 14 amino acids. V was shortened by 0 bases and J by 5 bases, with 12 bases between the two germline ends. The CDR3 region is CASSLVSARHEQYF. DNA for the CDR3: TGTGCCAGCAGCTTGGTGTCGGCGCGCCACGAGCAGTACTTC.

V is TRBV6-9 and J is TRBJ1-3; D remains unclear. In germline, CDR1 is MNHGY, CDR2 SVAAGI. The CDR3 runs to 14 residues. V was trimmed by 6 bases and J by 0 bases, leaving 9 bases between them. In DNA form, the CDR3 reads TGTGCCAGCAGCGGTCTGAGCTCTGGAAACACCATATATTTT. It translates to CASSGLSSGNTIYF.

The rearrangement links TRBV6-5 to TRBJ2-7, with D uncertain. Looked up from germline, CDR1 is MNHEY and CDR2 is SVGAGI. Trimming stripped 2 bases from V and 3 bases from J, with 11 bases between. This CDR3 has 14 amino acids. CDR3 DNA sequence: TGTGCCAGCAGTTACGAGGAGAGTAGCTACGAGCAGTACTTC. It specifies CASSYEESSYEQYF.

For the CDR3, the DNA is TGTGCCAGCAGTCTGGTCAGTTGGGAGACCCAGTACTTC. The encoded protein is CASSLVSWETQYF. This chain connects TRBV11-2 to TRBJ2-5, with D uncertain. CDR1 and CDR2 from the germline V gene are SGHAT and FQNNGV. This CDR3 spans 13 amino acids. Trimming took off 6 bases at V and 5 bases at J, with 13 bases between the two ends. The entire variable domain, with the rest obtained from reference TRBV11-2 and TRBJ2-5, is as follows: EAGVAQSPRYKIIEKRQSVAFWCNPISGHATLYWYQQILGQGPKLLIQFQNNGVVDDSQLPKDRFSAERLKGVDSTLKIQPAKLEDSAVYLCASSLVSWETQYFGPGTRLLVL.

The chain joins TRBV9 to TRBJ2-2, with no clear D. The CDR3 extends over 13 amino acids. Germline CDR1 is SGDLS and CDR2 is YYNGEE. The germline V and J ends were trimmed by 4 bases and 0 bases, with 4 bases remaining between them. Here the CDR3 reads CASSLANTGELFF. CDR3 nucleotides: TGTGCCAGCAGCCTGGCGAACACCGGGGAGCTGTTTTTT.

V and J are TRBV14 and TRBJ1-1; 8 bases agree with TRBD1. Trimming cost V 1 base and J 12 bases; bases outside gene matches: 4. The germline CDR1 and CDR2 sequences are SGHDN and FVKESK. There are 12 residues in the CDR3. This chain's CDR3 is CASSQVSRGPFF. The CDR3 DNA follows: TGTGCCAGCAGCCAAGTATCCAGGGGGCCTTTCTTT.

The CDR3 loop reads CASSEGGAHTDTQYF. The CDR3, as DNA: TGTGCCAGCAGTGAAGGCGGGGCCCACACAGATACGCAGTATTTT. V and J are TRBV6-4 and TRBJ2-3, with D perhaps matching TRBD2 (6 bases). Deletions cut 3 bases from V and 2 bases from J, with 12 bases between. CDR3 size: 15 residues. CDR1 is MRHNA and CDR2 is SNTAGT in the germline V gene.

The chain employs TRBV19 and TRBJ1-5, with D hard to call. V shed 5 bases and J shed 9 bases, with 20 bases lying between them. This CDR3 has 15 residues. The germline V gene encodes CDR1 LNHDA and CDR2 SQIVND (reference sequence). CDR3: CASSEGMAVERPQHF. The CDR3 region has the DNA TGTGCCAGTAGTGAGGGTATGGCCGTTGAAAGGCCCCAGCATTTT.

The V gene is TRBV10-3, the J gene TRBJ2-1; TRBD2 matches at 10 bases. Germline lookup yields CDR1 ENHRY and CDR2 SYGVKD. The CDR3 has 18 amino acids. Germline trimming cut 6 bases from V and 2 bases from J; bases unmatched to any gene: 13. The CDR3 DNA follows: TGTGCCATCAGACAGACTAGCGGGCCACCCTCGACCTACAATGAGCAGTTCTTC. Encoded protein: CAIRQTSGPPSTYNEQFF.

This sequence joins TRBV19 and TRBJ2-1; D is possibly TRBD2 (6 bases). The CDR3 spans 15 residues. Trimming pared 3 bases from V and 2 bases from J, leaving 11 bases between. Germline CDR1 is LNHDA and CDR2 is SQIVND (reference sequence). The CDR3 region is CASSIGGAAYNEQFF. The CDR3 nucleotides read TGTGCCAGTAGTATTGGAGGGGCAGCCTACAATGAGCAGTTCTTC.

The rearrangement joins TRBV21-1 to TRBJ2-7; the DNA was not compared with TRBD2, the D call given in the table. TRBV21-1 is deemed a pseudogene. This CDR3 has 13 residues. The DNA of the CDR3 is TGTGCCAGCAGCAAAGGGGCGGGGTACGAGCAGTACTTC. This translates into CASSKGAGYEQYF.

This clone counts as large. The chain combines TRBV5-6 with TRBJ2-3, with D perhaps given as TRBD1 or TRBD2 (7 bases each). The CDR3 extends over 14 amino acids. Between the trimmed V and J ends, which lost 6 bases and 6 bases, there was a span of 17 bases. From germline, CDR1 is SGHDT and CDR2 YYEEEE. The CDR3, as DNA: TGTGCCAGCACCTCCCTAGCGGACAGGGATACGCAGTATTTT. Encoded protein: CASTSLADRDTQYF.

As concerns this clone: Other DNA sequences in this sample translate to the same CDR3. The J gene is TRBJ2-2, the V gene TRBV7-2; D possibly corresponds to TRBD1 (6 bases). The ends were cut back, 0 bases at V and 6 bases at J, with 17 bases in the middle. Germline V lookup: CDR1 SGHTA, CDR2 FQGNSA. The CDR3 is made up of 17 amino acids. The DNA of the CDR3 is TGTGCCAGCAGCTTAGCATCGGACAGAGGGCGGTCCGGGGAGCTGTTTTTT. Protein: CASSLASDRGRSGELFF. Drawing the rest from reference TRBV7-2 and TRBJ2-2, the complete variable domain is GAGVSQSPSNKVTEKGKDVELRCDPISGHTALYWYRQSLGQGLEFLIYFQGNSAPDKSGLPSDRFSAERTGGSVSTLTIQRTQQEDSAVYLCASSLASDRGRSGELFFGEGSRLTVL.

This clone is categorized as large (0.1 to 1%). V gene TRBV2 combines with J gene TRBJ2-7; unclear D gene. Germline values: CDR1 SNHLY, CDR2 FYNNEI. V dropped 7 bases and J dropped 7 bases, with 17 bases sitting between them. The CDR3 is 13 residues long. The CDR3 is CASNQALYVEQYF. As DNA, the CDR3 is TGTGCCAGCAACCAGGCGCTCTACGTAGAGCAGTACTTC.

The chain couples TRBV6-4 to TRBJ2-3; either TRBD1 or TRBD2 may fit D (6 bases each). The CDR3 extends over 15 amino acids. The germline V gene encodes CDR1 MRHNA and CDR2 SNTAGT. V was trimmed by 4 bases and J by 2 bases, leaving 13 bases between them. The CDR3 DNA reads TGTGCCAGCAGTGCAGGGGAGGATGACACAGATACGCAGTATTTT. It codes for CASSAGEDDTDTQYF.

This sequence joins TRBV27 and TRBJ2-7, with 8 bases lining up with TRBD1. Trimming took 4 bases from V and 3 from J; bases not matched to a gene: 8. Germline loops: CDR1 MNHEY, CDR2 SMNVEV (reference sequence). This CDR3 region has 15 residues. The CDR3 region has the DNA TGTGCCAGCAGTTCCGGACAGGGAGGACTCTACGAGCAGTACTTC. It translates to CASSSGQGGLYEQYF.

This clone has a handful of counts. This chain's CDR3 is CSVGTGTGGETQYF. The CDR3 bases are TGCAGCGTCGGAACCGGGACAGGGGGAGAGACCCAGTACTTC. The rearrangement uses TRBV29-1 and TRBJ2-5, with 11 bases aligning to TRBD1. Germline lookup yields CDR1 SQVTM and CDR2 ANQGSEA. Trimming at V came to 6 bases and at J to 4 bases, leaving 7 bases not matched to a gene. The CDR3 is 14 residues long.

The genes are TRBV11-2 and TRBJ2-1, with TRBD2 matching over 9 bases. The CDR3 runs 16 residues. Looked up from germline, CDR1 is SGHAT and CDR2 is FQNNGV. The J segment lost 8 bases and the V segment lost 2 bases, leaving 10 bases of the junction unmatched. CDR3 DNA: TGTGCCAGCAGCTTAAGTCCGGGACTAGCTACCCATGAGCAGTTCTTC. It codes for CASSLSPGLATHEQFF.

This clone was recorded only once. J is TRBJ2-1 and V is TRBV6-6; possibly TRBD2 for D (6 bases). CDR1 is MNHNY, CDR2 SVGAGI, per germline (reference sequence). CDR3 size: 15 residues. V lost 6 bases to trimming and J lost 4 bases, with 16 bases between them. The CDR3 DNA sequence: TGTGCCAGCAGGAGACGGGAGTTAGAATACAATGAGCAGTTCTTC. It encodes CASRRRELEYNEQFF.

This clone has just a few counts. This chain links TRBV9 with TRBJ2-4; 7 positions agree with TRBD1. Germline lookup yields CDR1 SGDLS and CDR2 YYNGEE. This CDR3 has 12 residues. V lost 4 bases, J lost 13 bases, and 8 bases stayed unmatched. CDR3 region: CASSKTGTDQYF. The DNA of the CDR3 is TGTGCCAGCAGCAAAACCGGGACAGACCAGTACTTC.

J is TRBJ2-3 and V is TRBV13; D could derive from TRBD1 or TRBD2 (5 bases each). This CDR3 comprises 16 residues. The V and J ends lost 5 bases and 0 bases respectively, with 15 bases between them. The V gene's germline CDR1 is PRHDT and CDR2 FYEKMQ (reference sequence). In DNA form, the CDR3 reads TGTGCCAGCAGCCCATCGGGGCTGACTAGCACAGATACGCAGTATTTT. Residues: CASSPSGLTSTDTQYF.

The chain recombines TRBV7-2 with TRBJ2-3; TRBD2 matches at 10 bases. CDR1 and CDR2 (germline): SGHTA, FQGNSA. The ends lost 3 bases at V and 0 bases at J; junction bases unmatched: 6. The CDR3 spans 17 residues. The CDR3: CASSLGLAPFSTDTQYF. CDR3 nucleotide sequence: TGTGCCAGCAGCTTGGGACTAGCGCCCTTCAGCACAGATACGCAGTATTTT.

J is TRBJ2-1 and V is TRBV7-9, with 7 bases identical to TRBD2. V dropped 8 bases and J dropped 8; count of bases not matched to a gene: 12. Germline values: CDR1 SEHNR, CDR2 FQNEAQ (reference sequence). This CDR3 region has 14 residues. The CDR3 region has the DNA TGTGCCAGCGATCGGGGAGGGCCTCAGGATGAGCAGTTCTTC. Translated, it gives CASDRGGPQDEQFF.

The chain uses TRBV6-1 and TRBJ2-7; D possibly corresponds to TRBD2 (5 bases). CDR3 length: 16 amino acids. V gave up 1 base and J gave up 2 bases, with 15 bases separating them. Germline CDR1 MNHNS, CDR2 SASEGT. The CDR3 is CASSEGSETGTYEQYV. In DNA form, the CDR3 reads TGTGCCAGCAGTGAAGGATCCGAGACGGGAACCTACGAGCAGTACGTC.